Following are 27 T cell receptor beta chains from one sample sequenced in a study of shared clonotypes between healthy human individuals. The naive CD8 population came from CD45RO-negative cells selected for CCR7, without terminally differentiated effector memory CD45RA+ cells. Sequencing used immunoSEQ multiplex PCR; TCRdb keeps in-frame clones, though not all of them. Here the sample spans some 2,100,000 clones, 85% to 95% being singletons. Sequencing was done on a sample of naive CD8+ T cells from PBMCs. These receptors were collected from a man in his late teens or twenties in good health. Some clones in this sample may be carry-over from other donors' samples.

V usage is TRBV12-5 and J usage is TRBJ1-2; D unclear. This CDR3 region has 11 residues. Germline assignment: CDR1 LGHNT and CDR2 FRNRAP. V lost 3 bases, J lost 2 bases, and 1 base lay in between. The CDR3 sequence is CASGFNYGYTF. As DNA, the CDR3 is TGTGCTAGTGGTTTCAACTATGGCTACACCTTC. The whole variable domain, remainder taken from reference TRBV12-5 and TRBJ1-2, is DARVTQTPRHKVTEMGQEVTMRCQPILGHNTVFWYRQTMMQGLELLAYFRNRAPLDDSGMPKDRFSAEMPDATLATLKIQPSEPRDSAVYFCASGFNYGYTFGSGTRLTVV.

V and J are TRBV9 and TRBJ2-7; no clear D gene. V was cut by 3 bases and J by 0 bases, with 7 bases left in between. CDR1 SGDLS and CDR2 YYNGEE come from the germline V gene. This CDR3 is built from 13 residues. This chain's CDR3 is CASSETPSYEQYF. DNA of the CDR3: TGTGCCAGCAGCGAAACCCCCTCCTACGAGCAGTACTTC. The whole variable domain, filled in from reference TRBV9 and TRBJ2-7, reads DSGVTQTPKHLITATGQRVTLRCSPRSGDLSVYWYQQSLDQGLQFLIQYYNGEERAKGNILERFSAQQFPDLHSELNLSSLELGDSALYFCASSETPSYEQYFGPGTRLTVT.

For this clone: Additional DNA sequences in this sample encode the identical CDR3. The chain is built from TRBV6-5 and TRBJ2-7; D ambiguous. With 0 bases removed from V and 2 bases from J, the gap between germline ends came to 14 bases. Germline V CDR1 and CDR2: MNHEY, SVGAGI. The CDR3 totals 16 residues. The CDR3 protein is CASSYSIGQTTYEQYF. CDR3 coding DNA: TGTGCCAGCAGTTACTCGATCGGGCAGACGACCTACGAGCAGTACTTC.

This chain links TRBV7-9 with TRBJ2-2; 12 bases match TRBD2. Losses at the gene ends were 2 bases for V and 0 bases for J; bases not matched to a gene: 7. The CDR3 runs to 19 residues. Germline CDR1 reads SEHNR; CDR2 reads FQNEAQ (reference sequence). CDR3 in DNA: TGTGCCAGCAGCTTACTAGCGGGAGGGCCGGGGACGAACACCGGGGAGCTGTTTTTT. The encoded protein is CASSLLAGGPGTNTGELFF.

The chain carries TRBV9 and TRBJ2-1, with 7 bases lining up with TRBD2. The CDR3 is 15 residues long. The germline gives CDR1 SGDLS, CDR2 YYNGEE. J lost 0 bases, V lost 4 bases, and 4 bases had no gene match. The CDR3 sequence: CASSHGLDSYNEQFF. The DNA for the CDR3 is TGTGCCAGCAGCCACGGACTAGACTCCTACAATGAGCAGTTCTTC.

V usage is TRBV18 and J usage is TRBJ2-2; 7 nucleotides match TRBD1. This CDR3 has 15 amino acids. Looked up from germline, CDR1 is KGHSH and CDR2 is LQKENI. The J segment lost 8 bases and the V segment lost 4 bases, leaving 10 bases of the junction unmatched. This CDR3 reads CASSQHRDSGGELFF. DNA of the CDR3: TGTGCCAGCTCACAACACCGGGACAGTGGAGGGGAGCTGTTTTTT.

This clone has a single count. The V gene is TRBV27, the J gene TRBJ2-3; D could derive from TRBD1 or TRBD2 (5 bases each). Germline V gene data show CDR1 as MNHEY and CDR2 as SMNVEV (reference sequence). V lost 6 bases to trimming and J lost 13 bases, with 20 bases between them. The CDR3 runs 13 residues. The CDR3 loop reads CASSPGPGTIEYF. The CDR3 nucleotides read TGTGCCAGCAGCCCCGGTCCCGGGACCATTGAGTATTTT.

The J gene is TRBJ2-7, the V gene TRBV28; 7 bases match TRBD2. V shed 6 bases and J 2 bases; nucleotides not matched to a gene: 13. This CDR3 region has 16 residues. Germline V gene sequence: CDR1 MDHEN, CDR2 SYDVKM. CDR3 residues: CASSRTGLAETYEQYF. The CDR3 DNA is TGTGCCAGCAGCCGAACCGGGCTAGCGGAGACCTACGAGCAGTACTTC. Filled out from reference TRBV28 and TRBJ2-7, the complete variable domain reads DVKVTQSSRYLVKRTGEKVFLECVQDMDHENMFWYRQDPGLGLRLIYFSYDVKMKEKGDIPEGYSVSREKKERFSLILESASTNQTSMYLCASSRTGLAETYEQYFGPGTRLTVT.

The chain couples TRBV18 to TRBJ2-5; 9 nucleotides match TRBD1. The CDR3 is made up of 15 amino acids. The junction had 6 bases not matched to a gene; V was cut back by 3 bases and J by 4 bases. Germline lookup yields CDR1 KGHSH and CDR2 LQKENI. The CDR3 region has the DNA TGTGCCAGCTCACCCGGGACAGGGATGTTAGAGACCCAGTACTTC. Encoded protein: CASSPGTGMLETQYF.

The rearrangement links TRBV15 to TRBJ1-1; D possibly corresponds to TRBD1 (6 bases). Germline-derived CDR1 and CDR2 are LNHNV and YYDKDF (reference sequence). The CDR3 has 15 residues. The ends were cut back, 4 bases at V and 7 bases at J, with 19 bases in the middle. This CDR3 is CATSKVADSPVEAFF. CDR3 in DNA: TGTGCCACCAGCAAAGTAGCGGACAGCCCAGTTGAAGCTTTCTTT.

This clone occurred once. The identical CDR3 is also encoded by other nucleotide sequences in the sample. The chain combines TRBV27 with TRBJ2-7; D is possibly TRBD1 or TRBD2 (5 bases each). Germline V lookup: CDR1 MNHEY, CDR2 SMNVEV (reference sequence). The CDR3 runs 13 residues. V lost 5 bases and J 1 base, leaving 9 bases between the germline ends. The CDR3, as DNA: TGTGCCAGCAGTCCGGGGACGTCCTACGAGCAGTACTTC. It translates to CASSPGTSYEQYF.

The gene calls are TRBV6-5 and TRBJ2-1, with D maybe TRBD2 (5 bases). CDR1 is MNHEY and CDR2 is SVGAGI in the germline V gene. CDR3 length equals 15 residues. V lost 2 bases, J lost 5 bases, and 13 bases lay in between. CDR3 coding DNA: TGTGCCAGCAGTTACGACCCTAGCCACCACAATGAGCAGTTCTTC. Translation: CASSYDPSHHNEQFF.

V gene TRBV28 combines with J gene TRBJ2-7; D is uncertain. The CDR3 runs 12 residues. Germline V CDR1 and CDR2: MDHEN, SYDVKM. With 6 bases removed from V and 6 bases from J, the gap between germline ends came to 12 bases. The CDR3 here is CASSNLGREQYF. The CDR3 DNA follows: TGTGCCAGCAGCAATCTCGGGCGCGAGCAGTACTTC.

V is TRBV6-7 and J is TRBJ2-3; TRBD2 is a possible D gene (5 bases). TRBV6-7 is treated as an ORF (open reading frame) with a function not yet certain. CDR3 size: 15 residues. The V and J ends lost 2 bases and 5 bases respectively, with 14 bases between them. The CDR3 sequence: CASSYPVGSLDTQYF. The DNA of the CDR3 is TGTGCCAGCAGTTACCCCGTTGGGAGTCTAGATACGCAGTATTTT.

Turning to this clone: The sample has other DNA sequences that encode this CDR3 too. This sequence joins TRBV9 and TRBJ2-5; a weak D match, TRBD2 (5 bases). CDR1 SGDLS and CDR2 YYNGEE come from the germline V gene. The CDR3 totals 14 residues. The V end was cut by 0 bases, the J end by 5 bases, with 11 bases between. The CDR3, as DNA: TGTGCCAGCAGCGTAGCCGGGCAGCGGGAGACCCAGTACTTC. The encoded protein is CASSVAGQRETQYF.

The chain links TRBV6-1 to TRBJ1-2; D gene unclear. Germline loops: CDR1 MNHNS, CDR2 SASEGT. This CDR3 contains 12 residues. Trimming took 4 bases from V and 5 from J, leaving 8 bases between them. CDR3 sequence: CASSVGYYGYTF. The CDR3 coding sequence is TGTGCCAGCAGTGTCGGGTATTATGGCTACACCTTC.

CDR3 residues: CASSLAGSRNEKLFF. CDR3 sequence (DNA): TGTGCCAGCAGCTTAGCTGGGTCGCGTAATGAAAAACTGTTTTTT. The chain is built from TRBV7-8 and TRBJ1-4; D not resolved. The CDR3 extends over 15 amino acids. Germline V gene sequence: CDR1 SGHVS, CDR2 FQNEAQ. Trimming removed 0 bases at V and 4 bases at J, with 9 bases between.

The chain recombines TRBV27 with TRBJ1-1, with D hard to call. Germline V gene lookup returns CDR1 MNHEY and CDR2 SMNVEV (reference sequence). The CDR3 is 14 amino acids. V lost 2 bases and J lost 2, with 9 bases in between. The CDR3 is CASSLPGSNTEAFF. The CDR3 nucleotides are TGTGCCAGCAGTTTACCGGGCTCCAACACTGAAGCTTTCTTT.

This chain uses TRBV15 with TRBJ2-7, with TRBD1 matching 9 bases. The CDR3 covers 15 residues. CDR1 is LNHNV and CDR2 is YYDKDF in the germline V gene (reference sequence). V shed 1 base, J shed 5 bases, and the junction held 6 bases outside the gene matches. CDR3 residues: CATSRVRTGDNEQYF. The CDR3 nucleotides are TGTGCCACCAGCAGAGTCCGGACAGGGGACAACGAGCAGTACTTC.

The chain recombines TRBV5-8 with TRBJ2-1; 11 positions match TRBD2. V gave up 3 bases and J gave up 5 bases; unmatched junction bases: 10. Germline CDR1 reads SGHTS; CDR2 reads YDEGEE. This CDR3 is built from 17 residues. Here the CDR3 DNA reads TGTGCCAGCAGCTGCGCCCGGACTAGCGGGTGCGACAATGAGCAGTTCTTC. The encoded protein is CASSCARTSGCDNEQFF.

Turning to this clone: Other DNA sequences in the same sample also yield this CDR3. The chain couples TRBV28 to TRBJ2-7, with 8 bases identical to TRBD1. From germline, CDR1 is MDHEN and CDR2 SYDVKM. V trimming: 5 bases; J trimming: 3 bases; junction bases outside the gene matches: 3. The CDR3 totals 13 residues. CDR3 in amino acids: CASSLGQGYEQYF. The CDR3 coding sequence is TGTGCCAGCAGTCTTGGACAGGGCTACGAGCAGTACTTC.

The rearrangement uses TRBV28 and TRBJ1-1, with unresolved D. The germline gives CDR1 MDHEN, CDR2 SYDVKM. The CDR3 covers 15 residues. V was cut by 1 base and J by 1 base, with 10 bases left in between. The CDR3 loop is CASSLLSASNTEAFF. The CDR3 DNA reads TGTGCCAGCAGTTTATTATCGGCCTCGAACACTGAAGCTTTCTTT.

The chain is built from TRBV25-1 and TRBJ2-1; the match to TRBD2 covers 10 bases. Germline V gene lookup returns CDR1 MGHDK and CDR2 SYGVNS. The CDR3 runs to 13 residues. After removal of 9 bases from V and 6 bases from J, the junction contained 5 bases not matched to a gene. The CDR3: CASGLAESNEQFF. The CDR3 DNA sequence: TGTGCCAGTGGACTAGCGGAAAGCAATGAGCAGTTCTTC.

The chain employs TRBV13 and TRBJ2-7; D unclear. This CDR3 comprises 14 residues. Germline values: CDR1 PRHDT, CDR2 FYEKMQ (reference sequence). The V end was cut by 0 bases, the J end by 2 bases, with 8 bases between. CDR3 loop: CASSLGVPTYEQYF. The CDR3, as DNA: TGTGCCAGCAGCTTAGGGGTCCCCACCTACGAGCAGTACTTC. Full variable domain (missing parts from reference TRBV13 and TRBJ2-7): AAGVIQSPRHLIKEKRETATLKCYPIPRHDTVYWYQQGPGQDPQFLISFYEKMQSDKGSIPDRFSAQQFSDYHSELNMSSLELGDSALYFCASSLGVPTYEQYFGPGTRLTVT.

This chain uses TRBV9 with TRBJ2-7; 7 bases line up with TRBD2. The germline V gene has CDR1 SGDLS and CDR2 YYNGEE. The CDR3 is 15 residues long. The V gene end was trimmed by 4 bases and the J gene end by 0 bases; junction bases not matched to a gene: 7. The CDR3 loop is CASSLSGPSSYEQYF. The CDR3, as DNA: TGTGCCAGCAGCCTTAGCGGGCCCTCCTCCTACGAGCAGTACTTC. Together with reference TRBV9 and TRBJ2-7, the CDR3 gives the full variable domain: DSGVTQTPKHLITATGQRVTLRCSPRSGDLSVYWYQQSLDQGLQFLIQYYNGEERAKGNILERFSAQQFPDLHSELNLSSLELGDSALYFCASSLSGPSSYEQYFGPGTRLTVT.

The CDR3 here is CASSQIRRERTGELFF. CDR3 DNA: TGCGCCAGCAGCCAAATCCGGCGGGAGAGGACCGGGGAGCTGTTTTTT. V is TRBV4-1 and J is TRBJ2-2; 7 nucleotides agree with TRBD2. The CDR3 totals 16 residues. CDR1 MGHRA and CDR2 YSYEKL come from the germline V gene. After removal of 2 bases from V and 5 bases from J, the junction contained 8 bases not matched to a gene.

With regard to this clone: The sample has other DNA sequences that encode this CDR3 too. This chain links TRBV29-1 with TRBJ2-7; 8 bases match TRBD2. This CDR3 spans 13 amino acids. With 3 bases clipped from V and 0 bases from J, the junction kept 1 base outside the gene matches. CDR1 and CDR2 from the germline V gene are SQVTM and ANQGSEA. CDR3 sequence reads: CSVESGSSYEQYF. The CDR3 DNA follows: TGCAGCGTTGAGAGCGGGAGCTCCTACGAGCAGTACTTC.